Shown below are 7 T cell receptor beta chains from a single sample sequenced in a study of blood T cell repertoires in COVID-19. The repertoire was sequenced with immunoSEQ multiplex PCR; TCRdb's copy has only in-frame clones and lacks some. The sample lists 310,000 or so clones, over 75% occurring once. Input material: PBMCs or T cells enriched from blood (not recorded which). Receptors were obtained from a woman between 25 and 40 years old who had recovered from COVID-19.

This clone was seen a single time. CDR3 DNA: TGTGCCAGCAGGGACAATCCCTACGAGCAGTACTTC. Translating gives CASRDNPYEQYF. This chain uses TRBV28 with TRBJ2-7; possible D gene TRBD1, 5 bases. This CDR3 is 12 amino acids long. Germline-derived CDR1 and CDR2 are MDHEN and SYDVKM. The ends were cut back, 6 bases at V and 2 bases at J, with 8 bases in the middle.

This clone was observed a single time. The chain joins TRBV5-5 to TRBJ1-1; D perhaps matches TRBD1 (6 bases). The CDR3 is 17 residues long. The V gene's germline CDR1 is SGHKS and CDR2 YYEKEE (reference sequence). V was cut by 1 base and J by 4 bases, with 20 bases left in between. The CDR3 nucleotides read TGTGCCAGCAGCTTGATAGGGGGACCCTATGAAAGCACTGAAGCTTTCTTT. Its translation: CASSLIGGPYESTEAFF.

This clone was counted a single time. This chain uses TRBV6-5 with TRBJ1-2; D possibly corresponds to TRBD1 (5 bases). This CDR3 region has 13 residues. Germline V gene data show CDR1 as MNHEY and CDR2 as SVGAGI. The V end lost 3 bases, the J end lost 8 bases, and 13 bases lay between the germline ends. The CDR3 here is CASSYLGVDGYTF. In DNA form, the CDR3 reads TGTGCCAGCAGTTATTTAGGGGTAGACGGCTACACCTTC.

The genes are TRBV5-1 and TRBJ2-3, with a tentative D call TRBD2 (6 bases). Trimming took off 4 bases at V and 2 bases at J, with 17 bases between the two ends. CDR1 is SGHRS, CDR2 YFSETQ, per germline. The CDR3 covers 16 residues. The CDR3 DNA follows: TGCGCCAGCAGCCTGGGGACTCAACCACACACAGATACGCAGTATTTT. Translating gives CASSLGTQPHTDTQYF.

The chain links TRBV5-1 to TRBJ2-7; 8 bases are a match to TRBD2. V shed 0 bases and J 0 bases; nucleotides not matched to a gene: 5. The CDR3 is 16 amino acids. Germline CDR1 reads SGHRS; CDR2 reads YFSETQ. CDR3 residues: CASSLAIGRVSYEQYF. As DNA, the CDR3 is TGCGCCAGCAGCTTGGCTATCGGGAGGGTCTCCTACGAGCAGTACTTC.

J is TRBJ1-5 and V is TRBV6-2 or TRBV6-3; 12 bases are a match to TRBD1. V lost 6 bases, J lost 6 bases, and 21 bases stayed unmatched. Germline V lookup: CDR1 MNHEY, CDR2 SVGEGT. The CDR3 contains 20 residues. CDR3 region: CASSLLNPGQGASLGQPQHF. CDR3 sequence (DNA): TGTGCCAGCAGCCTCCTTAATCCGGGACAGGGGGCCTCCCTTGGTCAGCCCCAGCATTTT.

The chain couples TRBV5-4 to TRBJ2-1; perhaps TRBD2 as D (6 bases). Trimming pared 4 bases from V and 9 bases from J, leaving 8 bases between. The V gene's germline CDR1 is SGHNT and CDR2 YYREEE (reference sequence). The CDR3 consists of 11 residues. The CDR3 is CASSRSGEQFF. The CDR3 DNA sequence: TGTGCCAGCAGCCGTAGCGGTGAGCAGTTCTTC.